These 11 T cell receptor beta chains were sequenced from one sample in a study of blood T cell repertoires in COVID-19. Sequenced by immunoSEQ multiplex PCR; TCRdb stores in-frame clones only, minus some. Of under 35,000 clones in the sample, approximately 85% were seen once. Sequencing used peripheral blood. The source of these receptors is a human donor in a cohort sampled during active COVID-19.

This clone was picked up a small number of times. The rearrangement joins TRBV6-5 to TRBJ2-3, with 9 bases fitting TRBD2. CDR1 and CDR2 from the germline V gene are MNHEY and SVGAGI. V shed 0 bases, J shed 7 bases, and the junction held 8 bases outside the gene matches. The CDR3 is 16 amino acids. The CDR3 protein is CASSYSGLAGSHTQYF. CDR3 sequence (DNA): TGTGCCAGCAGTTACTCCGGGCTAGCGGGGTCCCATACGCAGTATTTT.

CDR3 loop: CASSFYRGSMELNTEAFF. The CDR3 region has the DNA TGTGCCAGCAGTTTTTACAGGGGGTCGATGGAGCTGAACACTGAAGCTTTCTTT. V usage is TRBV5-4 and J usage is TRBJ1-1; TRBD1 aligns across 8 bases. The CDR3 extends over 18 amino acids. Trimming cost V 5 bases and J 0 bases; bases outside gene matches: 15. Per the germline V gene, CDR1 is SGHNT and CDR2 is YYREEE (reference sequence).

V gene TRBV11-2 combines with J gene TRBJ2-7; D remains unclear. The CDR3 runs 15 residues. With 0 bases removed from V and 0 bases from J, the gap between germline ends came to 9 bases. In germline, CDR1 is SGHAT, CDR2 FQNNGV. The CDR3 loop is CASSLDTAYSYEQYF. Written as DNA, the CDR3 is TGTGCCAGCAGCTTAGACACAGCTTACTCCTACGAGCAGTACTTC.

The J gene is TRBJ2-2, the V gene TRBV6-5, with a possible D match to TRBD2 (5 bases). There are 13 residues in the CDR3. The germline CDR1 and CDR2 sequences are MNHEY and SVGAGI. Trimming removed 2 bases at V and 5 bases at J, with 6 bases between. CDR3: CASSYRRTGELFF. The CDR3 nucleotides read TGTGCCAGCAGTTACCGGAGGACCGGGGAGCTGTTTTTT.

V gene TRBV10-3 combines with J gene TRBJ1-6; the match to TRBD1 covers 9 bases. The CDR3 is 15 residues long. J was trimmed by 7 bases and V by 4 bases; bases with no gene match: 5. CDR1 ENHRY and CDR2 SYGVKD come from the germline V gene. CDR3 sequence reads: CAISGRDRDNSPLHF. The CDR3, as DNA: TGTGCCATCAGTGGCCGGGACAGGGACAATTCACCCCTCCACTTT.

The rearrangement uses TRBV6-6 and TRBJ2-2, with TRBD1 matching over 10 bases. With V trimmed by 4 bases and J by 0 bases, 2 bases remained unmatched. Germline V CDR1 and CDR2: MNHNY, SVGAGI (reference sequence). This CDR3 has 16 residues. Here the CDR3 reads CASSWDRGTNTGELFF. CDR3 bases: TGTGCCAGCAGTTGGGACAGGGGTACGAACACCGGGGAGCTGTTTTTT.

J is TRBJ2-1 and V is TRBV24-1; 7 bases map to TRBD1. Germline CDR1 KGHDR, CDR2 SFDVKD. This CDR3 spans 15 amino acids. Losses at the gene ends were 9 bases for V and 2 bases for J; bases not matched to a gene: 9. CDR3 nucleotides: TGTGCCACCGCGGCCGTGACAGGGACCTACAATGAGCAGTTCTTC. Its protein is CATAAVTGTYNEQFF.

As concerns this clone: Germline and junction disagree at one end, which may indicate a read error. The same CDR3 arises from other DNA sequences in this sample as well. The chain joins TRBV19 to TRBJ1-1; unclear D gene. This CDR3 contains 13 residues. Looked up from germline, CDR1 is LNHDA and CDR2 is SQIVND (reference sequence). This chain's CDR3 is CASSIGHNTEAFF. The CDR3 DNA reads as TGTGCCAGTAGTATAGGACATAACACCGAAGCTTTCTTT.

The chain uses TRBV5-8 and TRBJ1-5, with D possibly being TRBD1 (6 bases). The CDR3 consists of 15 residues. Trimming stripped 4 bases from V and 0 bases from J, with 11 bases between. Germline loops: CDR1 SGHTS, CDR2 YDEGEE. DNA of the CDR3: TGTGCCAGCAGCATACAGGGTTATAGCAATCAGCCCCAGCATTTT. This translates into CASSIQGYSNQPQHF.

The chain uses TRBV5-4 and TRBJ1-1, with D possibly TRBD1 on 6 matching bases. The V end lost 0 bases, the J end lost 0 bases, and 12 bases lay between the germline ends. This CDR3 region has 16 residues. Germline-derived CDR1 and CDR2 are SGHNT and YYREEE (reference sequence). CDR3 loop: CASSLAAGVVNTEAFF. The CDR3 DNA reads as TGTGCCAGCAGCTTGGCGGCAGGGGTGGTGAACACTGAAGCTTTCTTT.

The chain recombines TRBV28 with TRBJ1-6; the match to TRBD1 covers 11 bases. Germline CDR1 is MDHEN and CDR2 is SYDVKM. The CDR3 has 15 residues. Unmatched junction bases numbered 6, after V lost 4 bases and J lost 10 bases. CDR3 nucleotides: TGTGCCAGCAGTTCTCCGGGACAGGGGGGATCACCCCTCCACTTT. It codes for CASSSPGQGGSPLHF.